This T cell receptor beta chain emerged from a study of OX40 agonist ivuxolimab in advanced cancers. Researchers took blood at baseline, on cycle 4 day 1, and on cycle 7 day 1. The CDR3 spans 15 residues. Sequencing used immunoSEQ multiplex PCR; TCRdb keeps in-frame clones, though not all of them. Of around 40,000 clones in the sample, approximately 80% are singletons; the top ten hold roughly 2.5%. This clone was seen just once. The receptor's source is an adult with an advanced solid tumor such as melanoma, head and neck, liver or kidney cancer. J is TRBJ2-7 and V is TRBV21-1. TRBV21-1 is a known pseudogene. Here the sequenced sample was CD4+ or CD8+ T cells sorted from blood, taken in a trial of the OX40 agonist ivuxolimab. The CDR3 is CASSPQRGRAKEQYF. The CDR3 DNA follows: TGTGCCAGCAGCCCCCAGAGGGGACGCGCCAAGGAGCAGTACTTC.